The 5 T cell receptor beta chains given below trace back to one sample, sequenced in a study of blood T cell repertoires in COVID-19. Sequencing used immunoSEQ multiplex PCR; TCRdb keeps in-frame clones, though not all of them. The sample contains approximately 470,000 clones, 75% to 90% of which appear only once. The sequenced material came from PBMCs or T cells enriched from blood (not recorded which). The receptors were gathered from a woman under 30 who had recovered from COVID-19.

The chain recombines TRBV18 with TRBJ2-7; 7 nucleotides align to TRBD1. The CDR3 runs 14 residues. Germline V gene sequence: CDR1 KGHSH, CDR2 LQKENI. The ends lost 6 bases at V and 4 bases at J; junction bases unmatched: 9. The CDR3 loop is CASSRDRVRYEQYF. For the CDR3, the DNA is TGTGCCAGCTCCCGAGACAGGGTAAGGTACGAGCAGTACTTC.

V usage is TRBV18 and J usage is TRBJ1-1; a possible D gene is TRBD1 (6 bases). From germline, CDR1 is KGHSH and CDR2 LQKENI. V lost 2 bases and J 0 bases, leaving 10 bases between the germline ends. The CDR3 is 15 residues long. This chain's CDR3 is CASSPGQTLNTEAFF. In nucleotides, the CDR3 is TGTGCCAGCTCACCAGGACAGACTTTGAACACTGAAGCTTTCTTT.

V and J are TRBV12-3 or TRBV12-4 and TRBJ1-5; D call uncertain. Trimming shortened V by 7 bases and J by 7 bases, and 14 bases separated the two germline ends. This CDR3 spans 13 amino acids. CDR3 sequence (DNA): TGTGCCAGCACCTCGCGGGATGGGCAGCCCCAGCATTTT. The encoded protein is CASTSRDGQPQHF.

The genes are TRBV7-9 and TRBJ2-1; D is unresolved. Germline assignment: CDR1 SEHNR and CDR2 FQNEAQ (reference sequence). Trimming cost V 7 bases and J 0 bases, with 10 bases left between them. There are 14 residues in the CDR3. The CDR3 DNA reads as TGTGCCAGCACCCCTATGGTCTCCTACAATGAGCAGTTCTTC. This sequence encodes CASTPMVSYNEQFF.

The chain combines TRBV24-1 with TRBJ2-1, with TRBD1 matching 7 bases. The CDR3 totals 13 residues. V trimming: 6 bases; J trimming: 10 bases; junction bases outside the gene matches: 8. The germline V gene has CDR1 KGHDR and CDR2 SFDVKD. CDR3 nucleotide sequence: TGTGCCACCAGTCCCTCCGACAGGGCCGAGCAGTTCTTC. Protein sequence: CATSPSDRAEQFF.